Sequencing of this TCR beta chain was carried out in a study of breast tumors, draining lymph nodes, adjacent tissues. Findings and caveats of the study: Luminal-like breast cancer showed significantly higher tumor–nontumor repertoire similarity than basal-like. That most tumor T cells come from lymph nodes remained unproven. Tumor TCR diversity was below lymph nodes but above nontumor tissue.

Breast cancer patients provided tissue from their axillary draining lymph nodes. Germline CDR1 is SGDLS and CDR2 is YYNGEE. The CDR3 extends over 14 amino acids. Trimming took 2 bases from V and 5 from J, leaving 13 bases between them. Regarding this clonotype: Its antigen is unknown. This clone may be a read error of a much larger clone one base away.

MiXCR, applied by TCRdb to the multiplex PCR reads, yields one record per CDR3 protein. In the table there are about 100,000 distinct CDR3 sequences, over 20% of which are singletons. The chain employs TRBV9 and TRBJ2-5; TRBD2 might be the D (6 bases). The sequence was collected from a female donor with breast cancer. Some clones in this sample may be carry-over from other donors' samples. Source material: axillary lymph node tissue. The CDR3 DNA sequence: TGTGCCAGCAGCGTGGGGGGTATAGTGGAGACCCAGTACTTC. It yields the protein CASSVGGIVETQYF.